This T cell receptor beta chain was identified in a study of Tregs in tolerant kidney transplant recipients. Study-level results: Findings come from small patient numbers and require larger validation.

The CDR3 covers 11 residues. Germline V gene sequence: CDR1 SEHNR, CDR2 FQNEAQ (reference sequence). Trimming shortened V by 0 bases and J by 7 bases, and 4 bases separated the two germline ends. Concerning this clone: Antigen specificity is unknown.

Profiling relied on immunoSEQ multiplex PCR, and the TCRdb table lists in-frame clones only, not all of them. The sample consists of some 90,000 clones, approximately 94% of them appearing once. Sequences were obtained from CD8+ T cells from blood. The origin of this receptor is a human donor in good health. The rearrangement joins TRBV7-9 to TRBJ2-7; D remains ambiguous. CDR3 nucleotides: TGTGCCAGCAGCTTAGCGCGGGAGCAGTACTTC. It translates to CASSLAREQYF.